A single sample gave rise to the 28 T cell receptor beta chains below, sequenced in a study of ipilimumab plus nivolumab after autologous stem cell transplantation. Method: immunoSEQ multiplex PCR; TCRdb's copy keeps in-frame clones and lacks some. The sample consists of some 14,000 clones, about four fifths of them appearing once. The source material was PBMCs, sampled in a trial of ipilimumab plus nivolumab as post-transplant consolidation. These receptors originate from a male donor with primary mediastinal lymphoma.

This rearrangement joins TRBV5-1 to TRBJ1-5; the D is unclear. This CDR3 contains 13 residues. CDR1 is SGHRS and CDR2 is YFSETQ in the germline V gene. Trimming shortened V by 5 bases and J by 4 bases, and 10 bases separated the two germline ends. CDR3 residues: CASREGKNQPQHF. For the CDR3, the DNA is TGCGCCAGCAGGGAGGGTAAAAATCAGCCCCAGCATTTT.

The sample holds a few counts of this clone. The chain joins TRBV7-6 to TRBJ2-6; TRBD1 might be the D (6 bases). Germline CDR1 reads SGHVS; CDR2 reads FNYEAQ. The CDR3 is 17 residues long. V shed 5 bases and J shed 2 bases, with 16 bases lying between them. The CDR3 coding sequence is TGTGCCAGCAGCCCTGGAACAGGGACCGCTGGGGCCAACGTCCTGACTTTC. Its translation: CASSPGTGTAGANVLTF.

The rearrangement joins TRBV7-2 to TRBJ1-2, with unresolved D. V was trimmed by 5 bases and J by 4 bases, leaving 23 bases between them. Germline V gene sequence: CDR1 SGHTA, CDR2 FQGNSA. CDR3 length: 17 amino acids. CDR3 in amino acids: CASSPTPTRGSFYGYTF. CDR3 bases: TGTGCCAGCAGCCCAACCCCGACACGAGGGTCGTTCTATGGCTACACCTTC.

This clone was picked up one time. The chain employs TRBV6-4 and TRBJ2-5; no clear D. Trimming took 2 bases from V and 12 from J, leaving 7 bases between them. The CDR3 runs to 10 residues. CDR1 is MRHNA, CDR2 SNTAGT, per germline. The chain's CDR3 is CASSDPPEYF. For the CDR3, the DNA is TGTGCCAGCAGTGACCCGCCCGAGTACTTC.

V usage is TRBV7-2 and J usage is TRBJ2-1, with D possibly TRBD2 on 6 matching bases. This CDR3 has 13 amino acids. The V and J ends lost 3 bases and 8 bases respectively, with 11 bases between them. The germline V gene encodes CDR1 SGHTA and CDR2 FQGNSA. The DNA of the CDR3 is TGTGCCAGCAGCTTGAGGGGAGGACATGAGCAGTTCTTC. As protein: CASSLRGGHEQFF.

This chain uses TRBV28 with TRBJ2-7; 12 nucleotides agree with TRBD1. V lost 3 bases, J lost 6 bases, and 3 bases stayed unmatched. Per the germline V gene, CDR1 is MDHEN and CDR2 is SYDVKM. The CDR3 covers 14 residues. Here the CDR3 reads CASSLGQGAGEQYF. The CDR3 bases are TGTGCCAGCAGTTTGGGACAGGGGGCAGGCGAGCAGTACTTC.

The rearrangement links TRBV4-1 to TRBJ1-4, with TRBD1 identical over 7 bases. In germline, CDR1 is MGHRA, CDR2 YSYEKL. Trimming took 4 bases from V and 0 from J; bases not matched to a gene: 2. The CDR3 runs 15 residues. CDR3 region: CASSPGQTTNEKLFF. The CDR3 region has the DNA TGCGCCAGCAGCCCGGGACAGACAACTAATGAAAAACTGTTTTTT.

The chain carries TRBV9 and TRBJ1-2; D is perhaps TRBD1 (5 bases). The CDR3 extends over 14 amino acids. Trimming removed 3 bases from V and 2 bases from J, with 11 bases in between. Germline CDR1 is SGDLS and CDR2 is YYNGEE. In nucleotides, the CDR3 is TGTGCCAGCAGCGCAGACCAGGGAAACTATGGCTACACCTTC. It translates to CASSADQGNYGYTF. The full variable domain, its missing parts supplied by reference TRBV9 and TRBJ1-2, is DSGVTQTPKHLITATGQRVTLRCSPRSGDLSVYWYQQSLDQGLQFLIQYYNGEERAKGNILERFSAQQFPDLHSELNLSSLELGDSALYFCASSADQGNYGYTFGSGTRLTVV.

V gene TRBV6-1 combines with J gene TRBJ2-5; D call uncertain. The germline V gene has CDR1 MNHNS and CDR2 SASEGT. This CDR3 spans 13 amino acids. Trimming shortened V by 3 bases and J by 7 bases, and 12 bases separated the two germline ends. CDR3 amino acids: CASSERGEGTQYF. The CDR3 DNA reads TGTGCCAGCAGTGAGAGAGGCGAAGGGACCCAGTACTTC.

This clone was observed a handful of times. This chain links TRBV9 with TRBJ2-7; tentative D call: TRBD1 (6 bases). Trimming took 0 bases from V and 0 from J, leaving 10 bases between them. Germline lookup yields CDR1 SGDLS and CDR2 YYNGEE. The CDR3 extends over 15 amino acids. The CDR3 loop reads CASSVDRDTSYEQYF. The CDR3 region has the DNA TGTGCCAGCAGCGTAGACCGGGACACCTCCTACGAGCAGTACTTC.

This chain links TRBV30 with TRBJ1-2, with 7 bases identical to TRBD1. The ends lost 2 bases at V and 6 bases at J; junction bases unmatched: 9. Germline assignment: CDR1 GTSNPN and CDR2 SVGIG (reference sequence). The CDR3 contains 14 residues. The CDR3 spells CAWSPKGTVNGYTF. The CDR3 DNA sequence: TGTGCCTGGAGTCCGAAGGGGACAGTGAATGGCTACACCTTC.

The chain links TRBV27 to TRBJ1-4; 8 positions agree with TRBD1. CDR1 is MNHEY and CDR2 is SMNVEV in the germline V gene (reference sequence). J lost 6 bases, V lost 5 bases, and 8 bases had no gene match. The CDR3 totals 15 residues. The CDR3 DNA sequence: TGTGCCAGCAGTCCAACCGGGACAGGTCATGAAAAACTGTTTTTT. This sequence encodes CASSPTGTGHEKLFF.

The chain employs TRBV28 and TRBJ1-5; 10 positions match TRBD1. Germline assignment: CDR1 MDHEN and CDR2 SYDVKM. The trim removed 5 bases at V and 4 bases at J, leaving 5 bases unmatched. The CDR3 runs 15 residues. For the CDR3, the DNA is TGTGCCAGCAGTCCCGGGACAGGGGTAAATCAGCCCCAGCATTTT. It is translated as CASSPGTGVNQPQHF. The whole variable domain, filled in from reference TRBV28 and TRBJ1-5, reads DVKVTQSSRYLVKRTGEKVFLECVQDMDHENMFWYRQDPGLGLRLIYFSYDVKMKEKGDIPEGYSVSREKKERFSLILESASTNQTSMYLCASSPGTGVNQPQHFGDGTRLSIL.

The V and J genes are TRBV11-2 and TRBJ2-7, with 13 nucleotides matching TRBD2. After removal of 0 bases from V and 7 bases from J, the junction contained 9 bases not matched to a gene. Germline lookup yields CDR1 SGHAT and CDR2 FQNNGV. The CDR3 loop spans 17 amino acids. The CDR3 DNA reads TGTGCCAGCAGCTTAGACAGAACTAGCGGGAGGGCCTTAGAGCAGTACTTC. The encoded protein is CASSLDRTSGRALEQYF.

The CDR3 DNA sequence: TGTGCCAGCAGGGACCCGCGGGGTTGGGGCACAGATACGCAGTATTTT. Residues: CASRDPRGWGTDTQYF. This chain connects TRBV2 to TRBJ2-3; possibly TRBD2 for D (6 bases). Trimming left V 6 bases short and J 1 base short, with 17 bases between. CDR3 length equals 16 residues. The germline V gene has CDR1 SNHLY and CDR2 FYNNEI.

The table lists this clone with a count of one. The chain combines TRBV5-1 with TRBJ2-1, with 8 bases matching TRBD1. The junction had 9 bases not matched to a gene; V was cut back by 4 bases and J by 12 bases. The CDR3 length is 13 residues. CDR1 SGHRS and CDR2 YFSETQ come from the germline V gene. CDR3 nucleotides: TGCGCCAGCAGCCCTCAACAGGGGGGTCGGCAGTTCTTC. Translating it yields CASSPQQGGRQFF.

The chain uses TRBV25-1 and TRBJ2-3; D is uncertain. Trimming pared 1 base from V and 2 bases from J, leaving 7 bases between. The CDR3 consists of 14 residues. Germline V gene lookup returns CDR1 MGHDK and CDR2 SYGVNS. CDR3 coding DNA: TGTGCCAGCAGTGAATTCTCGCTCACAGATACGCAGTATTTT. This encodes CASSEFSLTDTQYF. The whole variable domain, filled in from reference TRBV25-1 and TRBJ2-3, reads EADIYQTPRYLVIGTGKKITLECSQTMGHDKMYWYQQDPGMELHLIHYSYGVNSTEKGDLSSESTVSRIRTEHFPLTLESARPSHTSQYLCASSEFSLTDTQYFGPGTRLTVL.

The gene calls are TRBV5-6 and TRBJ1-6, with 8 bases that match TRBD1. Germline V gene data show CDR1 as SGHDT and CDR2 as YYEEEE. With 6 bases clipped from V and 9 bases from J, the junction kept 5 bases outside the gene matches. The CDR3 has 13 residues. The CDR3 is CASTRDRSSPLHF. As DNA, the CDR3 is TGTGCCAGCACCCGGGACAGGAGTTCACCCCTCCACTTT.

CDR3 in amino acids: CASSYGRGAGGYTF. As DNA, the CDR3 is TGTGCCAGCAGTTACGGCAGGGGGGCTGGAGGCTACACCTTC. This chain connects TRBV6-6 to TRBJ1-2; 7 nucleotides agree with TRBD1. This CDR3 has 14 amino acids. Germline trimming cut 2 bases from V and 8 bases from J; bases unmatched to any gene: 8. Germline CDR1 MNHNY, CDR2 SVGAGI (reference sequence).

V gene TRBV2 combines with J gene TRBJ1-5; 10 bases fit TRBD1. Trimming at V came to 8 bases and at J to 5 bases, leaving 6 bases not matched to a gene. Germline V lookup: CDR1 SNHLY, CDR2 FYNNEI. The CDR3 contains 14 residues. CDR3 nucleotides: TGTGCCAGCCATAGACAGGGGGCTGATCAGCCCCAGCATTTT. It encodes CASHRQGADQPQHF. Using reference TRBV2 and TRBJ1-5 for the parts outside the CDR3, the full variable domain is EPEVTQTPSHQVTQMGQEVILRCVPISNHLYFYWYRQILGQKVEFLVSFYNNEISEKSEIFDDQFSVERPDGSNFTLKIRSTKLEDSAMYFCASHRQGADQPQHFGDGTRLSIL.

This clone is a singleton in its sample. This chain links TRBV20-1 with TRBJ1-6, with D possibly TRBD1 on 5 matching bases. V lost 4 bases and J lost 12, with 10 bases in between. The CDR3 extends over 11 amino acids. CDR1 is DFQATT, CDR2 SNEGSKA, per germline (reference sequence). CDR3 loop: CSANPGGPLHF. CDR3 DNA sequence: TGCAGTGCTAACCCGGGGGGACCCCTCCACTTT.

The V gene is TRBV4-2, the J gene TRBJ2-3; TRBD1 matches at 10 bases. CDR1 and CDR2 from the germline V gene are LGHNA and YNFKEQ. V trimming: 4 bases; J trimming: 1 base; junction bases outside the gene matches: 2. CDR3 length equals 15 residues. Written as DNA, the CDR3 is TGTGCCAGCAGCCGAGGGACAGGGGGCACAGATACGCAGTATTTT. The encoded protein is CASSRGTGGTDTQYF.

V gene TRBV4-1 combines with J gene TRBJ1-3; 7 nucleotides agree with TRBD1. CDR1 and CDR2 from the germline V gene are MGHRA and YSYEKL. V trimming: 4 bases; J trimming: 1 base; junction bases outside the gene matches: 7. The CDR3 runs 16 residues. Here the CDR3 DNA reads TGCGCCAGCAGCCCACCGGGACAGACATCTGGAAACACCATATATTTT. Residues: CASSPPGQTSGNTIYF.

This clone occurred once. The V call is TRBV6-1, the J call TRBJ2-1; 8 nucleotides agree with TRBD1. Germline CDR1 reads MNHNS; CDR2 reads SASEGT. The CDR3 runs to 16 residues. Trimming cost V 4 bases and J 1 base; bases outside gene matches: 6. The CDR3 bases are TGTGCCAGCAGTGGTCCGGACAGGGCATCCTACAATGAGCAGTTCTTC. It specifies CASSGPDRASYNEQFF.

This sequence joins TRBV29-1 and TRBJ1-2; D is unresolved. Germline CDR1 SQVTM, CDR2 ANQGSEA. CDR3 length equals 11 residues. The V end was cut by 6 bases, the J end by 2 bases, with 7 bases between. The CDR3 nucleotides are TGCAGCGTGAGAAGCAACTATGGCTACACCTTC. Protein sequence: CSVRSNYGYTF.

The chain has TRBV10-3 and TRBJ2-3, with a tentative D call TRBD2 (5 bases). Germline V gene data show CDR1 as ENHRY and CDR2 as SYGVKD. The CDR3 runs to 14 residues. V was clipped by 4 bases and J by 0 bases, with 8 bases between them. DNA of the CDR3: TGTGCCATCAGTGTGGGCGGGAGCACAGATACGCAGTATTTT. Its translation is CAISVGGSTDTQYF.

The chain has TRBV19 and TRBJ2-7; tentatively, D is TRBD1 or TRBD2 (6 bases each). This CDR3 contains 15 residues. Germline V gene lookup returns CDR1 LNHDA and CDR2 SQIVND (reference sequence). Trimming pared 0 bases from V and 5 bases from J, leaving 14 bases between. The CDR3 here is CASSIDPPGADEQYF. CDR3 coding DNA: TGTGCCAGTAGTATAGATCCCCCGGGGGCGGACGAGCAGTACTTC.

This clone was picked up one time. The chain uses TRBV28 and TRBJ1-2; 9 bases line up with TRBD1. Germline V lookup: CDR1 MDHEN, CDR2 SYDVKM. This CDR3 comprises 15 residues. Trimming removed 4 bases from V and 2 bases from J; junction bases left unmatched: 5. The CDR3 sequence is CASSSPGQGNYGYTF. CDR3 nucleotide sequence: TGTGCCAGCAGTTCTCCGGGACAGGGAAACTATGGCTACACCTTC.